This TCR beta chain is from a study of blood T cell repertoires in COVID-19. Study as a whole: Whether acute or convalescent, the COVID-19 samples came from the United States, Italy and Spain. T cells, B-cell-depleted T cells, or PBMCs provided the cDNA or gDNA that served as material.

CDR1 is MNHNS and CDR2 is SASEGT in the germline V gene. The CDR3 runs to 12 residues. Trimming took 2 bases from V and 8 from J; bases not matched to a gene: 1. Original analysis: For nucleated cells, counts were estimated from reference gene primer amplification. Assay: immunoSEQ multiplex PCR; the TCRdb copy retains only in-frame clones and omits some. V, J and clone size are those of that table, while D and trimming were read from the DNA. The repertoire has fewer than 150,000 clones, 75% to 90% of them found once; the top ten carry roughly an eighth. The sample comprised peripheral blood. The TCR was taken from a human donor in a cohort sampled during active COVID-19. The rearrangement uses TRBV6-1 and TRBJ1-1; 8 bases line up with TRBD1. For the CDR3, the DNA is TGTGCCAGCAGTGAAACAGGGGGAGAAGCTTTCTTT. As protein: CASSETGGEAFF.